The clone carrying this TCR beta chain showed up just a few times. These data come from a study of blood T cell repertoires in COVID-19. In the original analysis: Reference gene primer amplification gave estimated nucleated cell counts. The table came from immunoSEQ multiplex PCR; TCRdb's copy has only in-frame clones and leaves some out. V and J calls and clone size are copied from that table; D and trimming were computed from the DNA. There are hundreds of thousands of clones in the sample; less than 85% occur only once, and more than 3% lies in the top ten. With 5 bases removed from V and 8 bases from J, the gap between germline ends came to 24 bases. There are 16 residues in the CDR3. CDR1 LNHDA and CDR2 SQIVND come from the germline V gene (reference sequence).

The chain combines TRBV19 with TRBJ1-1; tentative D call: TRBD1 (5 bases). This sequence was found in a young woman with acute or convalescent COVID-19. Sequencing was carried out using peripheral blood. DNA for the CDR3: TGTGCCAGTAGTCCCTTAAGGGGCGCCGGGTCGTGGGAAGCTTTCTTT. Protein sequence: CASSPLRGAGSWEAFF.